Detailed here is one T cell receptor beta chain. This entry comes from a study of control samples from healthy donors and cancer patients. Sequenced by immunoSEQ multiplex PCR; TCRdb stores in-frame clones only, minus some. Of 150,000 to 200,000 clones listed, roughly nine tenths are singletons. The CDR3 length is 13 residues. Trimming removed 3 bases from V and 8 bases from J, with 11 bases in between. Source material: blood. The origin of this receptor is a man aged 25-45 years in good health. The rearrangement joins TRBV12-3 or TRBV12-4 to TRBJ2-1; no definite D call. DNA for the CDR3: TGTGCCAGCAGTTTTTCCACCGGCGATGAGCAGTTCTTC. Translated, it gives CASSFSTGDEQFF.